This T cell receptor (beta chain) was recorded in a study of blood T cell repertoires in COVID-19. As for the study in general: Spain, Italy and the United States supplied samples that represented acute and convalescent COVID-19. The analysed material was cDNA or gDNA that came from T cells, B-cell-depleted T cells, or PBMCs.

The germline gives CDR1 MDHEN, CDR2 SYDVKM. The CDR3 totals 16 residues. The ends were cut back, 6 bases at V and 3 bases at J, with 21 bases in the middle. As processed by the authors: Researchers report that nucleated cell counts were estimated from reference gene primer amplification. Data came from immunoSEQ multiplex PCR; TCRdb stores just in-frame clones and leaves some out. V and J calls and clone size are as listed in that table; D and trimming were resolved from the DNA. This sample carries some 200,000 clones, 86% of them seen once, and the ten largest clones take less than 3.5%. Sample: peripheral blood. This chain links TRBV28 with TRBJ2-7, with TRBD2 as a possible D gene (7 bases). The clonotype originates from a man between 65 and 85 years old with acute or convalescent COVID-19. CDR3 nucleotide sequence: TGTGCCAGCAGCCCGATATACGCGGGGGCCCACTACGAGCAGTACTTC. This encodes CASSPIYAGAHYEQYF. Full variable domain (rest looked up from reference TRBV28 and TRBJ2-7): DVKVTQSSRYLVKRTGEKVFLECVQDMDHENMFWYRQDPGLGLRLIYFSYDVKMKEKGDIPEGYSVSREKKERFSLILESASTNQTSMYLCASSPIYAGAHYEQYFGPGTRLTVT.